This T cell receptor (beta chain) emerged from a study of T cells in women clearing cervical HPV infection. Overall study: Case blood drawn at lesion detection; control blood after infection cleared.

Study-level findings and limits: Richness plus V gene abundances separated cases from controls with AUC about 0.87. CIN3+ cases had significantly higher TCR repertoire richness than controls, but evenness did not differ.

Worth noting for this clone: The target antigen is unknown. The CDR3 end lies 3 residues beyond the end of the read and is filled in from the germline J gene.

Profiled with immunoSEQ multiplex PCR; TCRdb holds only in-frame clones, not every one. Across some 30,000 clones, the top ten clones capture 1.6% of the sample. The J segment lost 1 base and the V segment lost 6 bases, leaving 9 bases of the junction unmatched. Per the germline V gene, CDR1 is LNHDA and CDR2 is SQIVND (reference sequence). This CDR3 region has 16 residues. Sequencing was done on a sample of blood buffy coat. The clonotype originates from a woman aged 18-70 years with a cervical HPV16 infection that either progressed to CIN3+ or cleared (not recorded which). V gene TRBV19 combines with J gene TRBJ1-5; 7 bases match TRBD1. CDR3 amino acids: CASSPNSGGSNQPQHF. The sequenced CDR3 bases are TGTGCCAGTAGCCCCAACTCAGGGGGGAGCAATCAGCCC.